This entry lists 8 T cell receptor beta chains sequenced from one sample in a study of naive and memory T cell subsets (dated by TCRdb to about 2017). For whole blood analysis, 2.5 ml of peripheral blood was collected from healthy adult volunteers into Tempus tubes, and RNA was extracted following the manufacturer's instructions. Library prep was done by 5' RACE. Sequencing was carried out with an Illumina MiSeq. TCR RNA was reverse transcribed with SuperScript IV using alpha and beta constant region primers for the blood and skin samples. TCRdb passed the public sequencing reads through fastp at Q25 and MiXCR, retaining productive beta sequences. Rows with one shared CDR3 protein collapse into an entry with the most common genes and DNA. The sample yields about 22,000 distinct CDR3 sequences; about 4.4% were counted once. Together, the top ten hold 7.8% of the sample. Receptor source: a male donor in good health.

Many counts were recorded for this clonotype. The chain carries TRBV18 and TRBJ2-7, with TRBD1 matching 7 bases. The CDR3 totals 14 residues. From germline, CDR1 is KGHSH and CDR2 LQKENI. The trim removed 3 bases at V and 4 bases at J, leaving 6 bases unmatched. CDR3 bases: TGTGCCAGCTCACCCGGGACAGTGGATTACGAGCAGTACTTC. Translation gives CASSPGTVDYEQYF.

This clonotype appeared a few times. V gene TRBV7-9 combines with J gene TRBJ1-1; D is ambiguous. This CDR3 contains 13 residues. V was clipped by 1 base and J by 3 bases, with 6 bases between them. The germline CDR1 and CDR2 sequences are SEHNR and FQNEAQ (reference sequence). CDR3 residues: CASSLGEYTEAFF. The CDR3 DNA sequence: TGTGCCAGCAGCTTAGGAGAGTACACTGAAGCTTTCTTT. The full variable domain, its missing parts supplied by reference TRBV7-9 and TRBJ1-1, is DTGVSQNPRHKITKRGQNVTFRCDPISEHNRLYWYRQTLGQGPEFLTYFQNEAQLEKSRLLSDRFSAERPKGSFSTLEIQRTEQGDSAMYLCASSLGEYTEAFFGQGTRLTVV.

Ten or more counts support this clonotype. The J gene is TRBJ1-4, the V gene TRBV20-1, with D perhaps TRBD1 (5 bases). Germline V CDR1 and CDR2: DFQATT, SNEGSKA (reference sequence). The CDR3 is 15 residues long. V gave up 1 base and J gave up 8 bases, with 17 bases separating them. CDR3 DNA sequence: TGCAGTGCTAGAGCGACCGGGACGGGAGGAGAAAAACTGTTTTTT. Translated: CSARATGTGGEKLFF.

This clonotype was seen ten or more times. This chain joins TRBV20-1 and TRBJ2-6; the D is unclear. Trimming left V 3 bases short and J 2 bases short, with 11 bases between. CDR3 length: 15 residues. Germline V CDR1 and CDR2: DFQATT, SNEGSKA (reference sequence). The CDR3 coding sequence is TGCAGTGCTAGCGAGACGAGAGCTGGGGCCAACGTCCTGACTTTC. It yields the protein CSASETRAGANVLTF.

The table lists this clonotype with many counts. The J gene is TRBJ2-1, the V gene TRBV29-1; D uncertain. This CDR3 region has 14 residues. Trimming took 7 bases from V and 6 from J, leaving 19 bases between them. Germline values: CDR1 SQVTM, CDR2 ANQGSEA. CDR3 nucleotide sequence: TGCAGCGCTACTCCATCCCCAGGCGGCAATGAGCAGTTCTTC. Translated: CSATPSPGGNEQFF.

In this sample, this clonotype turned up many times. The rearrangement links TRBV14 to TRBJ2-4; 11 nucleotides agree with TRBD2. Germline CDR1 reads SGHDN; CDR2 reads FVKESK. There are 14 residues in the CDR3. V lost 4 bases to trimming and J lost 7 bases; unmatched junction nucleotides: 3. The chain's CDR3 is CASSLSGRANIQYF. The CDR3 region has the DNA TGTGCCAGCAGCCTTAGCGGGAGGGCCAACATTCAGTACTTC.

This clonotype was counted ten times or more. The chain employs TRBV6-2 or TRBV6-3 and TRBJ2-7; a possible D gene is TRBD2 (5 bases). This CDR3 has 12 amino acids. Germline CDR1 reads MNHEY; CDR2 reads SVGEGT. Trimming took off 8 bases at V and 3 bases at J, with 11 bases between the two ends. CDR3 loop: CASQRDVYEQYF. Written as DNA, the CDR3 is TGTGCCAGCCAGAGGGATGTCTACGAGCAGTACTTC.

This clonotype was seen repeatedly, ten times or more. The chain uses TRBV10-1 and TRBJ2-3, with D perhaps matching TRBD2 (6 bases). Germline V gives CDR1 WNHNN, CDR2 SYGVQD (reference sequence). Trimming removed 0 bases at V and 0 bases at J, with 10 bases between. This CDR3 has 16 residues. CDR3 DNA sequence: TGCGCCAGCAGTGAGTCGACAGCGGGCAGCACAGATACGCAGTATTTT. Protein: CASSESTAGSTDTQYF.